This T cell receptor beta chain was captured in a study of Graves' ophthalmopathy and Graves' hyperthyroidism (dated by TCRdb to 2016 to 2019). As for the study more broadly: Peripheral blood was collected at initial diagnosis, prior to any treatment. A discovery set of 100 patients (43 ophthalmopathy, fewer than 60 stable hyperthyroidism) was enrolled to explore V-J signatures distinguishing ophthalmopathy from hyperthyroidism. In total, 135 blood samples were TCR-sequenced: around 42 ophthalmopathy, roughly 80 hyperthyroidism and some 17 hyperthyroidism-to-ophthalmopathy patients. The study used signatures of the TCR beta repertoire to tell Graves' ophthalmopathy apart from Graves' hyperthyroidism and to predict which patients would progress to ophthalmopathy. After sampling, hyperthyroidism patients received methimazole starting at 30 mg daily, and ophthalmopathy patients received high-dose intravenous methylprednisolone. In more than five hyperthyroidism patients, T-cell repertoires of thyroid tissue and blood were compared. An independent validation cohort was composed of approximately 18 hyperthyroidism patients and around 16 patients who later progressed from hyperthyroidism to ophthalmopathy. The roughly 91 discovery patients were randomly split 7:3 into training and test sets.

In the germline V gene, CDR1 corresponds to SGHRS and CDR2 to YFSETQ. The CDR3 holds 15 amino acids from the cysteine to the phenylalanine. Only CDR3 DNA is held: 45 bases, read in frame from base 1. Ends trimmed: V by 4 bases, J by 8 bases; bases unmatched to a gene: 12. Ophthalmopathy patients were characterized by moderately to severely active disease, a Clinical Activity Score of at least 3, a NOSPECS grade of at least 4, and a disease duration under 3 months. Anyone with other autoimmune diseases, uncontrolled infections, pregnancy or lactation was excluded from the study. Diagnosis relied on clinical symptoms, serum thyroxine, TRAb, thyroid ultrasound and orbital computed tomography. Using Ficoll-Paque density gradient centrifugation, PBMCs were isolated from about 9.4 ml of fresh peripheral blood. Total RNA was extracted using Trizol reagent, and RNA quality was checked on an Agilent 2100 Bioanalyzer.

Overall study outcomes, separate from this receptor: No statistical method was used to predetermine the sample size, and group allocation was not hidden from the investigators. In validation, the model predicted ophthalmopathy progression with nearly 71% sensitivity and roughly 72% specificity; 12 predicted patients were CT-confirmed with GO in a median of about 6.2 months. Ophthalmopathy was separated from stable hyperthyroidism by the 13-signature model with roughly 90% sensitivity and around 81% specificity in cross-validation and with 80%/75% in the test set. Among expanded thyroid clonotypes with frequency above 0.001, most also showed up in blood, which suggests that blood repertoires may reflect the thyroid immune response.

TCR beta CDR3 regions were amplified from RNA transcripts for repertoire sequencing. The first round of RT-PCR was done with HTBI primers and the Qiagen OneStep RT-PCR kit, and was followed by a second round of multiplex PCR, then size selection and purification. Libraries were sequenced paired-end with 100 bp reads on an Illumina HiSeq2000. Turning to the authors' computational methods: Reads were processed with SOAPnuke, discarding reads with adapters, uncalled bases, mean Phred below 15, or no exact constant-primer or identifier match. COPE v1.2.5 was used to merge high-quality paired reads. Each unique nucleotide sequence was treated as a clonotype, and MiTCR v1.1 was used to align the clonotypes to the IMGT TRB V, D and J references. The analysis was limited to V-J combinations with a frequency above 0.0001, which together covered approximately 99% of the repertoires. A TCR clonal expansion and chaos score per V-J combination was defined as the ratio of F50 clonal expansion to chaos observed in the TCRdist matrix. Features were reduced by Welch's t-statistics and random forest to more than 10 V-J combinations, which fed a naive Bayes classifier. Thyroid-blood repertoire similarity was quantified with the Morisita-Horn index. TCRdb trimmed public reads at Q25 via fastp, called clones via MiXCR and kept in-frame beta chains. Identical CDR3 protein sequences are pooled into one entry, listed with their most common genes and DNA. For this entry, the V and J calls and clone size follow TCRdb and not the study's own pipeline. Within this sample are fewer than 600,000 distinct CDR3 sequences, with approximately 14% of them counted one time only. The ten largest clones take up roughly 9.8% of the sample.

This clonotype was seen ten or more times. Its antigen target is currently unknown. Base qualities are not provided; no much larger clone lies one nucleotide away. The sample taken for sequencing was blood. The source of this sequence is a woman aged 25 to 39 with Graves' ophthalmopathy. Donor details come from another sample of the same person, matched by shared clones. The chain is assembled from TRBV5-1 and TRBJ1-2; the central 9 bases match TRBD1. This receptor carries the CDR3 CASSQDPGQGVGYTF. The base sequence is TGCGCCAGCAGCCAAGACCCGGGACAGGGTGTGGGCTACACCTTC.